Below are 22 T cell receptor beta chains sequenced from a single sample in a study of PD-1 blockade in classical Hodgkin lymphoma. Relapses following autologous stem cell transplantation were seen in all patients, with brentuximab vedotin exposure varying. Sequenced by immunoSEQ multiplex PCR; TCRdb stores in-frame clones only, minus some. The sample consists of around 91,000 clones, 75% to 90% of them appearing once. The sequencing here drew on peripheral blood mononuclear cells (PBMCs), taken at baseline. Receptors originate from a human donor with classical Hodgkin lymphoma.

This sequence joins TRBV28 and TRBJ2-2; TRBD1 matches at 10 bases. The CDR3 covers 16 residues. Losses at the gene ends were 4 bases for V and 3 bases for J; bases not matched to a gene: 5. Germline V gives CDR1 MDHEN, CDR2 SYDVKM. CDR3: CASSSSGTGDTGELFF. The CDR3, as DNA: TGTGCCAGCAGTTCCTCCGGGACAGGGGACACCGGGGAGCTGTTTTTT. The complete variable domain, with remaining parts taken from reference TRBV28 and TRBJ2-2, reads DVKVTQSSRYLVKRTGEKVFLECVQDMDHENMFWYRQDPGLGLRLIYFSYDVKMKEKGDIPEGYSVSREKKERFSLILESASTNQTSMYLCASSSSGTGDTGELFFGEGSRLTVL.

Regarding this clone: Within the sample, other DNA sequences also encode this same CDR3. The chain recombines TRBV4-3 with TRBJ2-3; no definite D call. Germline lookup yields CDR1 LGHNA and CDR2 YSLEER. The CDR3 has 13 residues. V was pared by 0 bases and J by 6 bases, with 7 bases between. The CDR3 DNA follows: TGCGCCAGCAGCCAAGATAGACGGGATACGCAGTATTTT. This translates into CASSQDRRDTQYF.

The chain is built from TRBV25-1 and TRBJ1-1; D is ambiguous. Trimming left V 4 bases short and J 7 bases short, with 10 bases between. This CDR3 region has 12 residues. Germline V gene lookup returns CDR1 MGHDK and CDR2 SYGVNS. The CDR3 loop reads CASSGIKGEAFF. CDR3 coding DNA: TGTGCCAGCAGTGGGATTAAGGGTGAAGCTTTCTTT.

The J gene is TRBJ2-5, the V gene TRBV6-4, with 9 bases lining up with TRBD1. Germline values: CDR1 MRHNA, CDR2 SNTAGT. The CDR3 spans 14 residues. J lost 9 bases, V lost 4 bases, and 9 bases had no gene match. CDR3 in DNA: TGTGCCAGCAGTGCCAGGGGACAGGGTGAATCCCAGTACTTC. It yields the protein CASSARGQGESQYF.

This chain uses TRBV19 with TRBJ2-2, with TRBD1 matching over 10 bases. Trimming cost V 6 bases and J 5 bases; bases outside gene matches: 6. In germline, CDR1 is LNHDA, CDR2 SQIVND (reference sequence). This CDR3 region has 15 residues. The CDR3 protein is CASRWDRGPTGELFF. CDR3 DNA: TGTGCCAGTAGATGGGACAGGGGTCCGACCGGGGAGCTGTTTTTT.

V usage is TRBV9 and J usage is TRBJ2-5; D is perhaps TRBD2 (5 bases). The germline gives CDR1 SGDLS, CDR2 YYNGEE. The CDR3 loop spans 15 amino acids. Trimming took 3 bases from V and 5 from J, leaving 17 bases between them. The CDR3 nucleotides read TGTGCCAGCAGCGCACCCTCCAACACTAGGGAGACCCAGTACTTC. It yields the protein CASSAPSNTRETQYF.

This rearrangement joins TRBV9 to TRBJ1-4; tentative D call: TRBD1 (6 bases). The CDR3 loop spans 15 amino acids. Trimming removed 4 bases from V and 1 base from J, with 11 bases in between. Germline CDR1 is SGDLS and CDR2 is YYNGEE. The CDR3, as DNA: TGTGCCAGCAGCACCACAGGGTTAACTAATGAAAAACTGTTTTTT. This translates into CASSTTGLTNEKLFF.

This clone was counted a single time. The chain employs TRBV7-9 and TRBJ2-1; 14 positions agree with TRBD2. V gave up 5 bases and J gave up 9 bases; unmatched junction bases: 9. CDR3 length: 16 residues. Germline V gene lookup returns CDR1 SEHNR and CDR2 FQNEAQ (reference sequence). In DNA form, the CDR3 reads TGTGCCAGCAGCCCATCCGGGACTAGCGGGAGCACTGAGCAGTTCTTC. This sequence encodes CASSPSGTSGSTEQFF.

This chain links TRBV19 with TRBJ2-2, with D possibly matching TRBD2 (5 bases). This CDR3 comprises 14 residues. Germline loops: CDR1 LNHDA, CDR2 SQIVND (reference sequence). Trimming took off 7 bases at V and 3 bases at J, with 12 bases between the two ends. CDR3 coding DNA: TGTGCCAGTATCGGACCCGGGGACACCGGGGAGCTGTTTTTT. It yields the protein CASIGPGDTGELFF.

The chain combines TRBV5-1 with TRBJ2-1; D gene uncertain. The germline V gene has CDR1 SGHRS and CDR2 YFSETQ. CDR3 length equals 14 residues. Trimming stripped 0 bases from V and 7 bases from J, with 11 bases between. CDR3 amino acids: CASSLDSGLNEQFF. Here the CDR3 DNA reads TGCGCCAGCAGCTTGGACAGTGGATTAAATGAGCAGTTCTTC.

J is TRBJ2-3 and V is TRBV7-9; TRBD2 agrees at 11 bases. Trimming cost V 0 bases and J 9 bases; bases outside gene matches: 8. Germline CDR1 is SEHNR and CDR2 is FQNEAQ (reference sequence). This CDR3 has 16 residues. CDR3 coding DNA: TGTGCCAGCAGCTTAGCCTCGGGACTAGCGGTCTTAACGCAGTATTTT. Translated: CASSLASGLAVLTQYF.

The chain employs TRBV6-1 and TRBJ2-1, with 13 bases lining up with TRBD2. V trimming: 1 base; J trimming: 0 bases; junction bases outside the gene matches: 3. This CDR3 is built from 18 residues. Germline loops: CDR1 MNHNS, CDR2 SASEGT. The CDR3 DNA is TGTGCCAGCAGTGAAGAGGGACTAGCGGGATCCTCCTACAATGAGCAGTTCTTC. Its protein is CASSEEGLAGSSYNEQFF.

The chain recombines TRBV30 with TRBJ2-1; either TRBD1 or TRBD2 may supply D (7 bases each). The CDR3 consists of 16 residues. Germline loops: CDR1 GTSNPN, CDR2 SVGIG (reference sequence). With 7 bases removed from V and 8 bases from J, the gap between germline ends came to 27 bases. The CDR3 sequence: CASQGGEGLLMDEQFF. The CDR3 DNA follows: TGTGCCTCTCAGGGGGGGGAGGGCCTTCTAATGGATGAGCAGTTCTTC.

The chain recombines TRBV5-1 with TRBJ2-7, with D perhaps given as TRBD1 or TRBD2 (5 bases each). This CDR3 has 13 amino acids. Germline CDR1 reads SGHRS; CDR2 reads YFSETQ. V was pared by 4 bases and J by 4 bases, with 12 bases between. This chain's CDR3 is CASSRDQNYEQYF. CDR3 DNA sequence: TGCGCCAGCAGCCGGGACCAGAATTACGAGCAGTACTTC.

This chain joins TRBV6-1 and TRBJ1-2, with D perhaps TRBD1 (5 bases). The ends were cut back, 2 bases at V and 8 bases at J, with 15 bases in the middle. The germline gives CDR1 MNHNS, CDR2 SASEGT. The CDR3 extends over 14 amino acids. This chain's CDR3 is CASSETRGLGGYTF. The CDR3 DNA is TGTGCCAGCAGTGAAACTCGGGGGTTAGGGGGCTACACCTTC.

V and J are TRBV10-2 and TRBJ2-7, with 11 bases fitting TRBD2. V was pared by 7 bases and J by 2 bases, with 16 bases of the junction left unmatched. The CDR3 length is 18 residues. Germline CDR1 WSHSY, CDR2 SAAADI. The CDR3 DNA reads as TGCGCCAGCACCGGACAGGTGGGGACTAGCGGCTTAACCTACGAGCAGTACTTC. Residues: CASTGQVGTSGLTYEQYF.

J is TRBJ1-2 and V is TRBV29-1, with 10 positions matching TRBD1. CDR3 length: 16 amino acids. Germline V gives CDR1 SQVTM, CDR2 ANQGSEA. J gave up 8 bases and V 3 bases, and 15 bases lay outside the gene matches. The CDR3 is CSVDIIPKTGGIGYTF. Here the CDR3 DNA reads TGCAGCGTTGACATAATTCCCAAGACAGGGGGCATAGGCTACACCTTC.

This chain links TRBV6-5 with TRBJ1-2, with 7 bases identical to TRBD1. Germline loops: CDR1 MNHEY, CDR2 SVGAGI. The CDR3 has 16 residues. V trimming: 0 bases; J trimming: 4 bases; junction bases outside the gene matches: 8. Here the CDR3 DNA reads TGTGCCAGCAGTTACTCGACAGGGAGTTTGAGCTATGGCTACACCTTC. Translated, it gives CASSYSTGSLSYGYTF.

The CDR3 DNA is TGTGCCAGCAGCCAAGATTGGGCGGGTTACGAGCAGTACTTC. It translates to CASSQDWAGYEQYF. J is TRBJ2-7 and V is TRBV4-2; possibly TRBD2 for D (5 bases). Between the trimmed V and J ends, which lost 0 bases and 4 bases, there was a span of 10 bases. The CDR3 is 14 residues long. The germline V gene has CDR1 LGHNA and CDR2 YNFKEQ.

The chain employs TRBV7-2 and TRBJ1-1, with 9 positions matching TRBD1. This CDR3 has 15 amino acids. Germline V lookup: CDR1 SGHTA, CDR2 FQGNSA. The V gene end was trimmed by 5 bases and the J gene end by 1 base; junction bases not matched to a gene: 5. CDR3 sequence reads: CASSQTGGRNTEAFF. Here the CDR3 DNA reads TGTGCCAGCAGCCAGACAGGGGGTAGGAACACTGAAGCTTTCTTT.

The chain combines TRBV7-9 with TRBJ2-7; 9 nucleotides align to TRBD1. From germline, CDR1 is SEHNR and CDR2 FQNEAQ (reference sequence). The trim removed 5 bases at V and 3 bases at J, leaving 8 bases unmatched. The CDR3 contains 15 residues. CDR3 sequence (DNA): TGTGCCAGCAGCCCGGGACAGGGTTTGGTCTACGAGCAGTACTTC. Its translation: CASSPGQGLVYEQYF.

The V call is TRBV6-1, the J call TRBJ1-1; D is undetermined. This CDR3 is built from 12 residues. V lost 4 bases and J lost 1, with 4 bases in between. Germline V gene data show CDR1 as MNHNS and CDR2 as SASEGT. In nucleotides, the CDR3 is TGTGCCAGCAGTGGCTGGAACACTGAAGCTTTCTTT. Amino acids: CASSGWNTEAFF.